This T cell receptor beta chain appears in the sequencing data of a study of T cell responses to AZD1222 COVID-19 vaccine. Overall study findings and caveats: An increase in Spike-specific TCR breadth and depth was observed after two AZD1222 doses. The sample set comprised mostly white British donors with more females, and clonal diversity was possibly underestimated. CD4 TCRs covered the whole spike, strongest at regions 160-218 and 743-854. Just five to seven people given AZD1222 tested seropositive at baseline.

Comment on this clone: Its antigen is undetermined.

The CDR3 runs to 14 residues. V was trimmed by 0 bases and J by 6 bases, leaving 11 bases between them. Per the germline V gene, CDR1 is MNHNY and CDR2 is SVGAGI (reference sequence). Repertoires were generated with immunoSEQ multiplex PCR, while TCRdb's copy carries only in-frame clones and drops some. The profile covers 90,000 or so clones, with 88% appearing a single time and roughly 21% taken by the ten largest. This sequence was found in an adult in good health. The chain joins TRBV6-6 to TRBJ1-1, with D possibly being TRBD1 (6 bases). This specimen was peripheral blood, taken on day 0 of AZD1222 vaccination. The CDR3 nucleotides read TGTGCCAGCAGTTACTCGACTGCAGGGGCTGAAGCTTTCTTT. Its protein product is CASSYSTAGAEAFF.